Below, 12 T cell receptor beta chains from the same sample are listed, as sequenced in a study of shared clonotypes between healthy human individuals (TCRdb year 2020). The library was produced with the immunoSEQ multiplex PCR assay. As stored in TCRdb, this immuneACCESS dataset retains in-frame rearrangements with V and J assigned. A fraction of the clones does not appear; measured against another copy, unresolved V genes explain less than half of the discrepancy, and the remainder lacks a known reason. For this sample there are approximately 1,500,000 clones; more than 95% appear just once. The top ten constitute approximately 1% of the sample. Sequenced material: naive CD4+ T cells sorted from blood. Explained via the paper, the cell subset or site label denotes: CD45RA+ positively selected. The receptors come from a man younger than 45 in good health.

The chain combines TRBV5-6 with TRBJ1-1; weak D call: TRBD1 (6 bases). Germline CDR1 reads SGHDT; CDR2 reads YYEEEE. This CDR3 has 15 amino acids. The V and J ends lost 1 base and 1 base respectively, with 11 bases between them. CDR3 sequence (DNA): TGTGCCAGCAGCTTGTTGGGGGCCGGGAACACTGAAGCTTTCTTT. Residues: CASSLLGAGNTEAFF.

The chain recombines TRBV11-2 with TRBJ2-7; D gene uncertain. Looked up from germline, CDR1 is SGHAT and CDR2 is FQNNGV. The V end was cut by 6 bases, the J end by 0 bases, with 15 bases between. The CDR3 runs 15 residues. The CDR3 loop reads CASRDWRKSSYEQYF. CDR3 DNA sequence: TGTGCCAGCAGAGATTGGCGGAAGAGCTCCTACGAGCAGTACTTC.

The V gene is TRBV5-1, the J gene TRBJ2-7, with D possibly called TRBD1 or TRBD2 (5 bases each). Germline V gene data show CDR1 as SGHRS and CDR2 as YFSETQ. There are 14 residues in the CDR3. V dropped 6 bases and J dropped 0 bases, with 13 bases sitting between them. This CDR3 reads CASMLQGPSYEQYF. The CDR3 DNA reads TGCGCCAGCATGTTGCAGGGACCCTCCTACGAGCAGTACTTC.

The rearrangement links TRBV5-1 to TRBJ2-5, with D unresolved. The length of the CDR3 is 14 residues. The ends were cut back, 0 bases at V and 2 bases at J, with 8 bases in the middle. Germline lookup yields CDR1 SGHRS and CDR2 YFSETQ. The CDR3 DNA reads TGCGCCAGCAGCTTGGGACGGATACAAGAGACCCAGTACTTC. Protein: CASSLGRIQETQYF.

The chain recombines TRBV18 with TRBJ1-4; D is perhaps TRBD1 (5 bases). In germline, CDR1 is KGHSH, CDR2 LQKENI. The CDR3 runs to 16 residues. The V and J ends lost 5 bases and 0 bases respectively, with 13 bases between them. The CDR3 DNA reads TGTGCCAGCTCAGCAATCGGGGGAGCAACTAATGAAAAACTGTTTTTT. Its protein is CASSAIGGATNEKLFF.

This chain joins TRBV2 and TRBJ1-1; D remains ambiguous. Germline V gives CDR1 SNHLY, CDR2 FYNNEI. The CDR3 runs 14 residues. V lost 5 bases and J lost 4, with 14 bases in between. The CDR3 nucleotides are TGTGCCAGCAGTCGGGATTTGGATGCCACTGAAGCTTTCTTT. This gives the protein CASSRDLDATEAFF.

In DNA, the CDR3 is TGTGCCAGCAGCTTGGGTTTCGGGACGTCCGGGGGTGAGCAGTTCTTC. Protein sequence: CASSLGFGTSGGEQFF. The J gene is TRBJ2-1, the V gene TRBV5-4; weak D call: TRBD2 (6 bases). Deletions cut 0 bases from V and 9 bases from J, with 19 bases between. The CDR3 length is 16 residues. CDR1 SGHNT and CDR2 YYREEE come from the germline V gene (reference sequence).

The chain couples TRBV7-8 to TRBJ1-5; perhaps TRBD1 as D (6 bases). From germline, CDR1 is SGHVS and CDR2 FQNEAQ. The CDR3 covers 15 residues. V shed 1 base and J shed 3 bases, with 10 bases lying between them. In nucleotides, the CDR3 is TGTGCCAGCAGCTTAGAGTCAGGGGACAATCAGCCCCAGCATTTT. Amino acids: CASSLESGDNQPQHF.

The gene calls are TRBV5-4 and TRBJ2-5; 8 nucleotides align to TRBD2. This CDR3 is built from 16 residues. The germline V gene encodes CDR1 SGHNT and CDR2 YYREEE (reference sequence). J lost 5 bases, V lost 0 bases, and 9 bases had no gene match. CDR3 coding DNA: TGTGCCAGCAGCTTGGGAGTTGGCGGGAGGTTGGAGACCCAGTACTTC. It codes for CASSLGVGGRLETQYF.

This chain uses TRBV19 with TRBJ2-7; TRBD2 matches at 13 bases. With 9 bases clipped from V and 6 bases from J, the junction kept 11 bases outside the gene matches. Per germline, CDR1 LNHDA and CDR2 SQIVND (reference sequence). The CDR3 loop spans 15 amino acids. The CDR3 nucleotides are TGTGCCAGCTCTCTCGGGACTAGCGGGATCTCCGAGCAGTACTTC. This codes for CASSLGTSGISEQYF. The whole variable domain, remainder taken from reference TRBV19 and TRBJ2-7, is DGGITQSPKYLFRKEGQNVTLSCEQNLNHDAMYWYRQDPGQGLRLIYYSQIVNDFQKGDIAEGYSVSREKKESFPLTVTSAQKNPTAFYLCASSLGTSGISEQYFGPGTRLTVT.

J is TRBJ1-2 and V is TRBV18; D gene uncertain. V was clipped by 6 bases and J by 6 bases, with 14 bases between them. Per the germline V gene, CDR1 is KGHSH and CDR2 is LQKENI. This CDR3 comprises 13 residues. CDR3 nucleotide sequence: TGTGCCAGCTCCCTCGTTACTCACGATGGCTACACCTTC. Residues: CASSLVTHDGYTF.

The DNA for the CDR3 is TGTGCCACCAGCAGAGTCACAGGGGTGTGGACAGATACGCAGTATTTT. It codes for CATSRVTGVWTDTQYF. The V call is TRBV15, the J call TRBJ2-3; TRBD1 agrees at 7 bases. J gave up 3 bases and V 1 base, and 7 bases lay outside the gene matches. The CDR3 length is 16 residues. CDR1 and CDR2 from the germline V gene are LNHNV and YYDKDF (reference sequence).